What follows are 13 T cell receptor beta chains derived from one specimen sequenced in a study of cytomegalovirus exposure and HLA in healthy donors (dated by TCRdb to about 2017). Receptor amplification or capture employed the immunoSEQ multiplex PCR assay. A mixture of 60 forward primers for TCR Vbeta segments and 13 reverse primers for TCR Jbeta segments was used in the multiplex PCR. The table was pulled from immuneACCESS by TCRdb, which kept in-frame rearrangements only. Such tables lose some clones; where checked, under half of the loss comes from unresolved V genes, and the rest has no known cause. This sample gives 110,000 or so clones in total; roughly 67% of them show up just once. The ten largest clones take up about 8.4% of the sample. Specimen: PBMCs. The receptors shown here come from a man aged 40-55 years in good health and CMV-seronegative.

This clone was detected only a few times. CDR3 residues: CASSRILTGEQYF. In nucleotides, the CDR3 is TGTGCCAGCAGTCGAATTCTTACCGGCGAGCAGTACTTC. The chain combines TRBV7-9 with TRBJ2-7, with no clear D. The length of the CDR3 is 13 residues. Germline lookup yields CDR1 SEHNR and CDR2 FQNEAQ (reference sequence). V shed 6 bases and J shed 6 bases, with 15 bases lying between them.

This clone was found a few times. This sequence joins TRBV6-5 and TRBJ1-1, with TRBD1 matching over 10 bases. CDR3 length: 15 amino acids. V lost 7 bases and J lost 1; bases outside the gene matches: 6. The V gene's germline CDR1 is MNHEY and CDR2 SVGAGI. The CDR3, as DNA: TGTGCCAGCAACACACGGACAGGGGGGAACACTGAAGCTTTCTTT. This gives the protein CASNTRTGGNTEAFF.

This chain uses TRBV11-2 with TRBJ2-3, with D unresolved. This CDR3 contains 15 residues. The germline CDR1 and CDR2 sequences are SGHAT and FQNNGV. The ends were cut back, 5 bases at V and 4 bases at J, with 16 bases in the middle. CDR3 sequence reads: CASSLRSVGSDTQYF. The DNA of the CDR3 is TGTGCCAGCAGCCTGCGGTCCGTGGGTTCAGATACGCAGTATTTT.

Notes on this clone: Distinct nucleotide sequences in the sample also encode this CDR3. The chain is built from TRBV5-1 and TRBJ1-4; D not certain. V lost 7 bases, J lost 7 bases, and 20 bases lay in between. There are 15 residues in the CDR3. Germline-derived CDR1 and CDR2 are SGHRS and YFSETQ. DNA of the CDR3: TGCGCCAGCGCTCCTTCTCCGGGTCTCGGTGAAAAACTGTTTTTT. Translated, it gives CASAPSPGLGEKLFF.

CDR3 region: CASSPLADQETQYF. CDR3 DNA: TGTGCCAGCAGCCCGTTAGCAGATCAAGAGACCCAGTACTTC. This chain joins TRBV7-8 and TRBJ2-5; D is undetermined. The CDR3 has 14 residues. Trimming shortened V by 5 bases and J by 2 bases, and 12 bases separated the two germline ends. Germline V gene lookup returns CDR1 SGHVS and CDR2 FQNEAQ.

The rearrangement joins TRBV7-8 to TRBJ1-4; 9 nucleotides line up with TRBD1. This CDR3 comprises 15 residues. Germline V gene sequence: CDR1 SGHVS, CDR2 FQNEAQ. V dropped 4 bases and J dropped 6; count of bases not matched to a gene: 6. The CDR3 sequence: CASSSRDRGDEKLFF. The CDR3 DNA is TGTGCCAGCAGCTCTAGAGACAGGGGGGATGAAAAACTGTTTTTT.

The chain carries TRBV9 and TRBJ2-7, with 13 bases identical to TRBD2. Per the germline V gene, CDR1 is SGDLS and CDR2 is YYNGEE. There are 18 residues in the CDR3. Trimming at V came to 3 bases and at J to 3 bases, leaving 12 bases not matched to a gene. The CDR3 loop is CASSDGTSGGAGSYEQYF. DNA of the CDR3: TGTGCCAGCAGCGACGGTACTAGCGGGGGGGCAGGAAGCTACGAGCAGTACTTC. Full variable domain (outside the CDR3, taken from reference TRBV9 and TRBJ2-7): DSGVTQTPKHLITATGQRVTLRCSPRSGDLSVYWYQQSLDQGLQFLIQYYNGEERAKGNILERFSAQQFPDLHSELNLSSLELGDSALYFCASSDGTSGGAGSYEQYFGPGTRLTVT.

The chain combines TRBV9 with TRBJ1-1; no definite D call. V was trimmed by 5 bases and J by 4 bases, leaving 12 bases between them. This CDR3 is built from 13 residues. Germline CDR1 and CDR2: SGDLS and YYNGEE. The CDR3 DNA is TGTGCCAGCAGTATAGATATTAGCACTGAAGCTTTCTTT. This codes for CASSIDISTEAFF.

This clone was recorded a few times. This chain links TRBV6-5 with TRBJ1-6; D is possibly TRBD1 (6 bases). The V gene's germline CDR1 is MNHEY and CDR2 SVGAGI. V dropped 2 bases and J dropped 7 bases, with 12 bases sitting between them. This CDR3 contains 15 residues. The CDR3 DNA reads as TGTGCCAGCAGTTACGAAGGGGGAGTAAATTCACCCCTCCACTTT. Amino acid sequence: CASSYEGGVNSPLHF.

V usage is TRBV27 and J usage is TRBJ2-2, with TRBD1 matching 7 bases. This CDR3 region has 16 residues. The V segment lost 0 bases and the J segment 9 bases; nucleotides outside the gene matches: 10. Per the germline V gene, CDR1 is MNHEY and CDR2 is SMNVEV (reference sequence). CDR3 loop: CASSLSVGTALRELFF. The CDR3 DNA sequence: TGTGCCAGCAGTTTATCGGTCGGGACAGCCCTCCGGGAGCTGTTTTTT.

The chain recombines TRBV9 with TRBJ2-5; TRBD2 aligns across 8 bases. CDR3 length equals 15 residues. V gave up 2 bases and J gave up 2 bases; unmatched junction bases: 5. CDR1 SGDLS and CDR2 YYNGEE come from the germline V gene. The CDR3: CASSVSGGGQETQYF. CDR3 nucleotide sequence: TGTGCCAGCAGCGTCTCCGGCGGGGGGCAAGAGACCCAGTACTTC. The whole variable domain, remainder taken from reference TRBV9 and TRBJ2-5, is DSGVTQTPKHLITATGQRVTLRCSPRSGDLSVYWYQQSLDQGLQFLIQYYNGEERAKGNILERFSAQQFPDLHSELNLSSLELGDSALYFCASSVSGGGQETQYFGPGTRLLVL.

The V and J genes are TRBV11-2 and TRBJ1-1; TRBD1 matches 9 bases. The length of the CDR3 is 15 residues. V gave up 3 bases and J gave up 1 base; unmatched junction bases: 3. CDR1 is SGHAT, CDR2 FQNNGV, per germline. CDR3 sequence (DNA): TGTGCCAGCAGCTTTGGGACAGGGAGGAACACTGAAGCTTTCTTT. It is translated as CASSFGTGRNTEAFF. Using reference TRBV11-2 and TRBJ1-1 for the parts outside the CDR3, the full variable domain is EAGVAQSPRYKIIEKRQSVAFWCNPISGHATLYWYQQILGQGPKLLIQFQNNGVVDDSQLPKDRFSAERLKGVDSTLKIQPAKLEDSAVYLCASSFGTGRNTEAFFGQGTRLTVV.

The V gene is TRBV18, the J gene TRBJ2-7, with 9 bases fitting TRBD2. With V trimmed by 1 base and J by 3 bases, 13 bases remained unmatched. This CDR3 comprises 18 residues. Germline CDR1 reads KGHSH; CDR2 reads LQKENI. The CDR3 DNA sequence: TGTGCCAGCTCACCACATCCCCCCCTCCCAGCGGGGGGCTACGAGCAGTACTTC. Its protein is CASSPHPPLPAGGYEQYF.